This T cell receptor (beta chain) is drawn from a study of T cells after yellow fever vaccination. Overall study context: SMART-Seq v4 Ultra Low Input handled preparation of low-cell-number fractions. General study points: There was a possibility that FACS-sorted repertoires contained abundant clonotypes contaminating from the bulk population.

A word on this clonotype: The antigen is undetermined.

The CDR3 loop spans 13 amino acids. Trimming left V 4 bases short and J 4 bases short, with 14 bases between. Germline V gene sequence: CDR1 DFQATT, CDR2 SNEGSKA (reference sequence). The 5'RACE template-switching step produced TCR cDNA and added a universal primer site and UMIs. TCRdb re-called the 5' RACE reads through MiXCR, storing one row per CDR3 protein. The sample shows approximately 180,000 distinct CDR3 sequences, roughly 6.2% of them seen only once. The V gene is TRBV20-1, the J gene TRBJ2-7; D may be TRBD2 (6 bases). The starting material was CD4+ T cells sorted from PBMCs, obtained on the day of the first yellow fever vaccination. This sequence was found in a man between 18 and 29 years old who received the YFV17D yellow fever vaccine. CDR3: CSATYGSRYEQYV. CDR3 DNA: TGCAGTGCTACCTACGGGAGCAGGTACGAGCAGTACGTC.